This T cell receptor (beta chain) appears in the sequencing data of a study of T cell repertoires in cytomegalovirus infection. Looking at the study overall: Public TCR beta signatures provided an indication of both CMV infection and a matching HLA type. Study-wide findings and caveats: There were carriers of CMV plus the relevant HLA, and cumulative public TCR beta family frequency identified them.

Of note for this clonotype: Its cognate antigen is unknown.

The CDR3 runs to 13 residues. V was clipped by 1 base and J by 7 bases, with 11 bases between them. CDR1 and CDR2 (germline): SGHTA, FQGNSA. MiXCR was run by TCRdb on the reads, yielding one entry per CDR3 protein. The sample has about 360,000 distinct CDR3 sequences, nearly 35% seen once. The chain employs TRBV7-2 and TRBJ2-7; D is possibly TRBD2 (6 bases). This clonotype was sampled from a human donor in good health (CMV status not recorded). Some clones in this sample may be carry-over from other donors' samples. The sequencing used cultured PBMCs, collected from culture after CMV antigen stimulation. The CDR3 here is CASSLVEGGEQYF. The CDR3 bases are TGTGCCAGCAGCTTAGTAGAGGGAGGAGAGCAGTACTTC.